The rows below give T cell receptor beta chains drawn from one sample of a study of cytomegalovirus exposure and HLA in healthy donors. Some clones are missing from TCRdb's copy, which holds only in-frame ones; the method was immunoSEQ multiplex PCR. Counted here are roughly 120,000 clones, approximately 80% occurring once; the ten biggest clones make up roughly 1.5%. The sequenced sample was PBMCs. These receptor sequences come from a woman aged 18-29 years in good health and CMV-seronegative. Both conserved end residues are part of each CDR3. A D gene is named only where the DNA matches it firmly. Size is omitted from some rows. Given values are once, few, many or a class for expanded clones.

NA	TRBV2	TRBJ2-3	NA	CASSEPESSTDTQYF	TGTGCCAGCAGTGAACCGGAGTCTAGCACAGATACGCAGTATTTT
NA	TRBV27	TRBJ2-4	TRBD2	CASTPGGAKNIQYF	TGTGCCAGCACCCCGGGGGGGGCCAAAAACATTCAGTACTTC
few	TRBV7-9	TRBJ2-7	TRBD2	CASSPLRNSGRDEQYF	TGTGCCAGCAGCCCGCTTCGAAATAGCGGGAGGGACGAGCAGTACTTC
once	TRBV7-8	TRBJ1-2	NA	CASTQRTEISGYTF	TGTGCCAGCACCCAAAGGACAGAGATTAGCGGCTACACCTTC
once	TRBV5-1	TRBJ2-5	TRBD1	CASSLGTANQETQYF	TGCGCCAGCAGCTTAGGGACAGCAAACCAAGAGACCCAGTACTTC
NA	TRBV28	TRBJ1-6	TRBD1	CASSNSGGARNSPLHF	TGTGCCAGCAGTAACTCAGGGGGCGCGCGGAATTCACCCCTCCACTTT
NA	TRBV13	TRBJ2-6	NA	CASSAGPLGGVLTF	TGTGCCAGCAGCGCCGGGCCTTTGGGGGGTGTCCTGACTTTC
NA	TRBV5-4	TRBJ1-2	NA	CASSSDEGRFSGYTF	TGTGCCAGCAGCTCCGATGAGGGGAGGTTCAGTGGCTACACCTTC
NA	TRBV7-9	TRBJ1-1	NA	CASSLVWGVPTEAFF	TGTGCCAGCAGCTTAGTTTGGGGAGTCCCCACTGAAGCTTTCTTT
NA	TRBV30	TRBJ2-7	NA	CAWSGVYEQYF	TGTGCCTGGAGCGGGGTCTACGAGCAGTACTTC
NA	TRBV12-5	TRBJ2-2	NA	CASGLAPLLGGVLNTGELFF	TGTGCTAGTGGTTTGGCCCCCCTACTTGGCGGGGTTTTAAACACCGGGGAGCTGTTTTTT
NA	TRBV7-2	TRBJ2-7	NA	CASSSSHEQYF	TGTGCCAGCAGCTCCTCCCACGAGCAGTACTTC
NA	TRBV2	TRBJ1-2	NA	CASRYSPTDFYGYTF	TGTGCCAGCAGGTACTCTCCGACAGACTTCTATGGCTACACCTTC
once	TRBV9	TRBJ2-7	NA	CASSVGQDYEQYF	TGTGCCAGCAGCGTAGGACAAGACTACGAGCAGTACTTC
NA	TRBV5-6	TRBJ1-4	TRBD1	CASSLDRGKLFF	TGTGCCAGCAGCTTGGACAGGGGAAAACTGTTTTTT
once	TRBV4-2	TRBJ2-7	NA	CASSFDRYEQYF	TGTGCCAGCAGCTTCGACAGATACGAGCAGTACTTC
NA	TRBV27	TRBJ1-2	TRBD1	CASSSDRGWYGYTF	TGTGCCAGCAGTTCGGACAGGGGTTGGTATGGCTACACCTTC
few	TRBV29-1	TRBJ2-1	TRBD2	CTFLGEGGGRHEQFF	TGCACATTCTTGGGTGAAGGCGGGGGGAGGCATGAGCAGTTCTTC
NA	TRBV6-1	TRBJ1-5	NA	CASSARDNQPQHF	TGTGCCAGCAGTGCCAGGGACAATCAGCCCCAGCATTTT
NA	TRBV19	TRBJ2-3	TRBD2	CASSIRTSGIPDTQYF	TGTGCCAGTAGTATCCGGACTAGCGGGATCCCAGATACGCAGTATTTT
NA	TRBV19	TRBJ2-7	TRBD1	CASRLTGTAYEQYF	TGTGCCAGTAGGCTCACCGGGACAGCCTACGAGCAGTACTTC
NA	TRBV5-4	TRBJ1-6	TRBD1	CASSSRTGRSPLHF	TGTGCCAGCAGCTCCCGGACAGGGCGTTCACCCCTCCACTTT
NA	TRBV11-2	TRBJ2-6	TRBD1	CASSSGTGYIGANGLTF	TGTGCCAGCAGCTCCGGGACAGGGTACATTGGGGCCAACGGCCTGACTTTC
NA	TRBV19	TRBJ2-7	NA	CASTPRGSDEQYF	TGTGCCAGTACCCCTCGGGGGTCTGACGAGCAGTACTTC
NA	TRBV15	TRBJ2-1	NA	CATSGGYGTNSYNEQFF	TGTGCCACCAGCGGCGGCTACGGGACAAACTCCTACAATGAGCAGTTCTTC
NA	TRBV25-1	TRBJ1-2	TRBD1	CASSEGTGGGYTF	TGTGCCAGCAGTGAGGGGACAGGGGGGGGCTACACCTTC
few	TRBV4-3	TRBJ1-4	TRBD1	CASSRLAGTGDEKLFF	TGCGCCAGCAGCCGACTAGCCGGGACAGGGGATGAAAAACTGTTTTTT
NA	TRBV5-1	TRBJ2-6	TRBD1	CASRYVPDRVSSGANGLTF	TGCGCCAGCAGGTACGTCCCGGACAGGGTGAGCTCTGGGGCCAACGGCCTGACTTTC
NA	TRBV18	TRBJ2-1	NA	CASSSGHNEQFF	TGTGCCAGCTCAAGCGGCCACAATGAGCAGTTCTTC
NA	TRBV5-4	TRBJ1-5	TRBD1	CASSLDRGDQPQHF	TGTGCCAGCAGCTTGGACAGGGGGGATCAGCCCCAGCATTTT
few	TRBV7-9	TRBJ1-5	TRBD1	CSSSSTGGRQPQHF	TGTTCCAGCAGCTCGACAGGGGGCAGGCAGCCCCAGCATTTT
NA	TRBV4-1	TRBJ1-3	TRBD1	CASSPRQGEGNTIYF	TGCGCCAGCAGCCCAAGACAGGGAGAGGGAAACACCATATATTTT
NA	TRBV5-1	TRBJ2-7	TRBD2	CASSLGGEGTGNYEQYF	TGCGCCAGCAGCTTGGGGGGGGAGGGGACGGGAAACTACGAGCAGTACTTC
NA	TRBV6-5	TRBJ2-1	NA	CASSYQRQINEQFF	TGTGCCAGCAGTTACCAGCGTCAGATCAATGAGCAGTTCTTC
NA	TRBV5-4	TRBJ1-3	TRBD1	CASSLGLGTGGNTIYF	TGTGCCAGCAGCTTGGGCCTGGGGACAGGGGGAAACACCATATATTTT
NA	TRBV6-1	TRBJ2-1	NA	CASSPILEAYYEQFF	TGTGCCAGCAGCCCTATACTAGAGGCTTACTATGAGCAGTTCTTC
NA	TRBV7-9	TRBJ2-3	TRBD2	CASSLAPLAGGPDTQYF	TGTGCCAGCAGCTTAGCCCCCCTAGCGGGGGGGCCGGATACGCAGTATTTT
few	TRBV13	TRBJ1-2	NA	CASSLLGMKGYTF	TGTGCCAGCAGCTTACTCGGGATGAAAGGCTACACCTTC
NA	TRBV19	TRBJ2-6	NA	CASSIGSGANVLTF	TGTGCCAGTAGTATCGGGTCTGGGGCCAACGTCCTGACTTTC
NA	TRBV10-2	TRBJ2-1	TRBD1	CASNVGTEKFF	TGCGCCAGCAACGTAGGGACAGAAAAGTTCTTC